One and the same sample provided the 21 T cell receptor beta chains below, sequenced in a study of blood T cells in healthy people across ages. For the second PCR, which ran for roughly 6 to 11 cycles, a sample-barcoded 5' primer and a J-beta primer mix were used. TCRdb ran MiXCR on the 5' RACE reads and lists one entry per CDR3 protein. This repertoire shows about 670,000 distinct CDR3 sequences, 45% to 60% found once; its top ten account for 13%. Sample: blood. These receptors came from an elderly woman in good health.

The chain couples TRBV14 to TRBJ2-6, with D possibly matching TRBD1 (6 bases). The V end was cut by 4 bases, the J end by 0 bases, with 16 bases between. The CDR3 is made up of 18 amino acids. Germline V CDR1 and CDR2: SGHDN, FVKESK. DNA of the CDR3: TGTGCCAGCAGCCGGATGACAGGCGGCCCCTCTGGGGCCAACGTCCTGACTTTC. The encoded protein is CASSRMTGGPSGANVLTF.

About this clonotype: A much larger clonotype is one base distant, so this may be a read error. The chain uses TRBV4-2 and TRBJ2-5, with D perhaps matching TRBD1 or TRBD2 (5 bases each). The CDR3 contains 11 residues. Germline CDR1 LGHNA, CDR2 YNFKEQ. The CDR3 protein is CASSQGGTRYF. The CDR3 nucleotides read TGTGCCAGCAGCCAAGGGGGGACCCGGTACTTC.

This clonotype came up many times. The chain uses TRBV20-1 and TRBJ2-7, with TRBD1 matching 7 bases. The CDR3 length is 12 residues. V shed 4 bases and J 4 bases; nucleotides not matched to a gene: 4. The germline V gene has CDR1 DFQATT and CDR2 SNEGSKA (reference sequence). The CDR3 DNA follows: TGCAGTGCTATGGGACAGAAGTACGAGCAGTACTTC. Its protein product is CSAMGQKYEQYF.

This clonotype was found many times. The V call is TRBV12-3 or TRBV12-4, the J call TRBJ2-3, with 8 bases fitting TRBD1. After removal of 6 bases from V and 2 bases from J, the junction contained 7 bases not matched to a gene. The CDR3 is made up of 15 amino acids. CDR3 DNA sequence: TGTGCCAGCAGCCCCAGGGGGCTATACACAGATACGCAGTATTTT. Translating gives CASSPRGLYTDTQYF.

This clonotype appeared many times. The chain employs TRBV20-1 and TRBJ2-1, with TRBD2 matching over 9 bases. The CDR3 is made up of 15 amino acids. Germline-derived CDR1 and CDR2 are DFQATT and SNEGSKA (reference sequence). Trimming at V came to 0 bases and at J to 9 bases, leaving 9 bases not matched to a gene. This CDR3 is CSARDLASGNPEQFF. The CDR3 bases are TGCAGTGCTAGAGATTTGGCTAGCGGGAATCCTGAGCAGTTCTTC.

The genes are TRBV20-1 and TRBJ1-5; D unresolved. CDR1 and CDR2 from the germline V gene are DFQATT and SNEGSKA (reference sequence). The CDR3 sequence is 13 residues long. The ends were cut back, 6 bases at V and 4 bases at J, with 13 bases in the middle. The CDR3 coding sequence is TGCAGTGCAATCGGACCGAATAATCAGCCCCAGCATTTT. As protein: CSAIGPNNQPQHF.

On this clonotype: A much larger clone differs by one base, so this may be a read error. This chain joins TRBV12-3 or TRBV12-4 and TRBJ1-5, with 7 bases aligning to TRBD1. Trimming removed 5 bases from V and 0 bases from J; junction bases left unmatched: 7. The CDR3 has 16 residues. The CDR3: CASSLGQAYSNQPQHF. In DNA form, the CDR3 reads TGTGCCAGCAGTCTCGGACAGGCGTATAGCAATCAGCCCCAGCATTTT.

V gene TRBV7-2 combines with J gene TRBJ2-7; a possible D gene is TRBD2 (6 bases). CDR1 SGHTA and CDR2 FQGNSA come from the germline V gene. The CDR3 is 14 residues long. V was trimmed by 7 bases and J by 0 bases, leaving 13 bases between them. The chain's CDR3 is CASTSRESSYEQYF. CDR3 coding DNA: TGTGCCAGCACCTCACGGGAGAGCTCCTACGAGCAGTACTTC.

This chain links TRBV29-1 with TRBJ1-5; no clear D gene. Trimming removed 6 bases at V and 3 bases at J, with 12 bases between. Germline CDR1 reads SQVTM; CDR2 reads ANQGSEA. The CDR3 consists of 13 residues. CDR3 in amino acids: CSVSSQANQPQHF. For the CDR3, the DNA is TGCAGCGTGAGCAGCCAGGCCAATCAGCCCCAGCATTTT.

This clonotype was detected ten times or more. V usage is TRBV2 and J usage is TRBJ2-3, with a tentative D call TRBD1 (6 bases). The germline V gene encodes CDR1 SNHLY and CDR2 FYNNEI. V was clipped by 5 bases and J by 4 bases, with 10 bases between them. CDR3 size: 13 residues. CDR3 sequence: CASSSGVPDTQYF. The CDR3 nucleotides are TGTGCCAGCAGTTCAGGGGTTCCAGATACGCAGTATTTT.

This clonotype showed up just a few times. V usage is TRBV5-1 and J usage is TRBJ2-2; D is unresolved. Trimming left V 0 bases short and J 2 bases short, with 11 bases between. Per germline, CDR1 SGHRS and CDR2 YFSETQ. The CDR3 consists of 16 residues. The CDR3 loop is CASSLVGSPNTGELFF. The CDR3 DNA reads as TGCGCCAGCAGCTTGGTGGGAAGCCCCAACACCGGGGAGCTGTTTTTT.

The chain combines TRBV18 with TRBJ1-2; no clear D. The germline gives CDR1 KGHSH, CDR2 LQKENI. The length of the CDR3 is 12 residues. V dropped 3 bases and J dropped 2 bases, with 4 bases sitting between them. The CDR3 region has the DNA TGTGCCAGCTCACCGCCCAACTATGGCTACACCTTC. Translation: CASSPPNYGYTF.

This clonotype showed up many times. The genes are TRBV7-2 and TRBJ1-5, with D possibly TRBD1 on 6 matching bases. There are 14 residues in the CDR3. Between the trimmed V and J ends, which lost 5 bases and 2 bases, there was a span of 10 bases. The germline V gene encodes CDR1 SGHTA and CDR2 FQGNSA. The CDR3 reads CASSLDRGNQPQHF. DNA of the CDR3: TGTGCCAGCAGCCTGGACAGAGGCAATCAGCCCCAGCATTTT. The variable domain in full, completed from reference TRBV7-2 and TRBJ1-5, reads GAGVSQSPSNKVTEKGKDVELRCDPISGHTALYWYRQSLGQGLEFLIYFQGNSAPDKSGLPSDRFSAERTGGSVSTLTIQRTQQEDSAVYLCASSLDRGNQPQHFGDGTRLSIL.

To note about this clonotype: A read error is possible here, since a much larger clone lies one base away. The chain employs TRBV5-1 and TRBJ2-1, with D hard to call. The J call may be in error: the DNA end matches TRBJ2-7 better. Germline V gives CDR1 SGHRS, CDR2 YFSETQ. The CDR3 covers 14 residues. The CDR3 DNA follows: TGCGCCAGCAGCTTGTCGAACAGAAACAATGAGCAGTACTTC. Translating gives CASSLSNRNNEQYF.

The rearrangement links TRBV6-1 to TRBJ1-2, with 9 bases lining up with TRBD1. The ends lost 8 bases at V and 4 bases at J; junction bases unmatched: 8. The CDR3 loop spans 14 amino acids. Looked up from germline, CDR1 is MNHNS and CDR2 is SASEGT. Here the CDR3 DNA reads TGTGCCAGCCGACTGGACAGGGGAACCTATGGCTACACCTTC. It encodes CASRLDRGTYGYTF.

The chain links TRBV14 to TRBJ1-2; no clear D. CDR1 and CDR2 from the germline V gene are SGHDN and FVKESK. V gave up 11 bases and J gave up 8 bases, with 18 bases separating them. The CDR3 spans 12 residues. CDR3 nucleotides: TGTGCCGTCGGTCCTCCTGGAAGGGGCTACACCTTC. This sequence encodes CAVGPPGRGYTF.

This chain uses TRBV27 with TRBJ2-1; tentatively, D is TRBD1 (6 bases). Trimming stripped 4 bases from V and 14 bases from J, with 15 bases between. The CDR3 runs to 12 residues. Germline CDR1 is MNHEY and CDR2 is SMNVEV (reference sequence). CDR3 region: CASSSFLAGEFF. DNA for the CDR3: TGTGCCAGCAGTTCCTTCCTAGCAGGGGAGTTCTTC.

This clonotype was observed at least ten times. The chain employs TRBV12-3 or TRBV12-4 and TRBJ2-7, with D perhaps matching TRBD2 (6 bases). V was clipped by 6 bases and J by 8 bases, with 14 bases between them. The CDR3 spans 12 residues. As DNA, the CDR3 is TGTGCCAGCAGATTGGGAGGAGTCAAGCAGTACTTC. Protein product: CASRLGGVKQYF.

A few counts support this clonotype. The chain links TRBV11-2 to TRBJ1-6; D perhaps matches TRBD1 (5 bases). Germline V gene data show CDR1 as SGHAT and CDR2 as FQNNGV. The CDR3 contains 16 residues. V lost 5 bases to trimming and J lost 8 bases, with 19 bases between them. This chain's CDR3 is CASSTPRDGKYSPLHF. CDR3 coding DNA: TGTGCCAGCAGCACCCCCCGGGACGGCAAATATTCACCCCTCCACTTT.

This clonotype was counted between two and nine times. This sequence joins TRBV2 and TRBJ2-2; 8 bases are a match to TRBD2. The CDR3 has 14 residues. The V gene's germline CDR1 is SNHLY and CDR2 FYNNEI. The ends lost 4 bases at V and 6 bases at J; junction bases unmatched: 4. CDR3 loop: CASSALAGSGELFF. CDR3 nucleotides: TGTGCCAGCAGTGCATTAGCGGGGTCCGGGGAGCTGTTTTTT. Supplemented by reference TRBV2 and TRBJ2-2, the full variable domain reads EPEVTQTPSHQVTQMGQEVILRCVPISNHLYFYWYRQILGQKVEFLVSFYNNEISEKSEIFDDQFSVERPDGSNFTLKIRSTKLEDSAMYFCASSALAGSGELFFGEGSRLTVL.

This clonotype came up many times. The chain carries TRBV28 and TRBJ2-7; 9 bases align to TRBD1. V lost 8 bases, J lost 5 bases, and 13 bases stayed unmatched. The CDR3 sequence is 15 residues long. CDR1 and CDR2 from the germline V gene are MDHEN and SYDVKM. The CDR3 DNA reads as TGTGCCAGCCACACACCGGGACAGGGTCACCACGAGCAGTACTTC. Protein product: CASHTPGQGHHEQYF.